A selection of T cell receptor beta chains follows, all from one sample in a study of radiotherapy plus CTLA-4 blockade in lung cancer. Sequenced by immunoSEQ multiplex PCR; TCRdb stores in-frame clones only, minus some. The table shows some 46,000 clones, with 75% to 80% occurring only once. The sequencing here drew on peripheral blood, taken from a patient treated with radiotherapy plus ipilimumab. The receptors come from a human donor with non-small cell lung cancer whose response to radiotherapy plus ipilimumab could not be evaluated. CDR3s leave out the opening cysteine and the closing phenylalanine or tryptophan. Size is stated for part of the rows, as once, few or many counts, or as a class when the clone is expanded.

>.|TRBJ2-5|TRBV5-6
ASSLLETQY
>.|TRBJ2-3|TRBV5-4
ASSKTGGGDTQY
>few|TRBJ2-1|TRBV19
ASIPTSGGYNEQF
>.|TRBJ1-3|TRBV29-1
SVDHRGGNTIY
>.|TRBJ1-4|TRBV28
ASSPQGLSLDEKLF
>.|TRBJ1-1|TRBV6-1
ASYMGQANTEAF
>once|TRBJ1-5|TRBV5-1
ASSLAIHVQAKGPQH
>.|TRBJ2-7|TRBV27
ASNRDRAAYEQC
>.|TRBJ2-6|TRBV5-1
ASSSLAGGSGANVLT
>.|TRBJ2-3|TRBV4-3
ASSQEGGAGTSTDTQY
>.|TRBJ2-5|TRBV28
ASGLGSGGVGTQY
>.|TRBJ1-2|TRBV6-1
ASSERSGQNYGYT
>.|TRBJ1-1|TRBV6-1
ASSLGGAGDTEAF
>.|TRBJ1-1|TRBV4-1
ASSLRMGQGHEAF
>.|TRBJ2-5|TRBV7-6
ASSWRLPGSGIQETQY
>.|TRBJ2-7|TRBV5-6
ASSWTGFTYEQY
>.|TRBJ2-1|TRBV2
ASSDQRGGYNEQF
>once|TRBJ2-1|TRBV20-1
SARGTDEQF
>once|TRBJ2-7|TRBV4-3
ASSLGTGDSYEQY
>.|TRBJ1-5|TRBV18
ASSKSAGEPQH
>.|TRBJ1-2|TRBV5-4
ASSTDSSNYGYT
>once|TRBJ2-4|TRBV29-1
SVAETGVKNIQY
>.|TRBJ1-4|TRBV2
ASTGQGGNEKLF
>.|TRBJ2-1|TRBV15
ATSRDLTSSYNEQF
>few|TRBJ2-4|TRBV6-1
ASSRTAGVTNIQY
>.|TRBJ2-3|TRBV29-1
SVEGGLAGDGDTQY
>.|TRBJ2-7|TRBV11-2
ASSFDTSYEQY
>.|TRBJ2-7|TRBV11-1
ASRPPGQGAGEQY
>.|TRBJ1-2|TRBV5-4
ASSLEFTGYGYT